This T cell receptor (beta chain) was sequenced during a study of CD8+ T cells in alopecia areata. Across the whole study: Each day, treated patients took oral tofacitinib twice, at 5 to 10 mg per dose.

Described treatment: oral pan-JAK inhibitor, 5-10 mg twice daily. Germline assignment: CDR1 SNHLY and CDR2 FYNNEI. The germline V and J ends were trimmed by 3 bases and 5 bases, with 4 bases remaining between them. This CDR3 is built from 11 residues. Sequencing relied on a cDNA template that was reverse transcribed from extracted RNA. Measured with immunoSEQ multiplex PCR; TCRdb has only the in-frame clones, and not every one. The sample carries roughly 40,000 clones, around three fifths recorded once. The sample was CD8+ T cells sorted from blood, taken at week 4, from a patient treated with tofacitinib. J is TRBJ2-5 and V is TRBV2; D gene unclear. This clonotype was sampled from a human donor with alopecia areata. In DNA form, the CDR3 reads TGTGCCAGCAGTGAGAGGGAGACCCAGTACTTC. Encoded protein: CASSERETQYF.